This passage covers 32 T cell receptor beta chains from one sample sequenced in a study of T cell responses to AZD1222 COVID-19 vaccine. Sequencing was performed with immunoSEQ multiplex PCR; in TCRdb, only in-frame clones are kept and a portion is missing. Seen here are some 130,000 clones, about 82% observed once, and the top ten hold under 8%. The input for sequencing was peripheral blood, taken 28 days after the second dose of the MenACWY control vaccine. All receptors derive from an adult who received the MenACWY meningococcal vaccine as a control.

The chain couples TRBV19 to TRBJ2-1; D call uncertain. The CDR3 loop spans 15 amino acids. CDR1 LNHDA and CDR2 SQIVND come from the germline V gene (reference sequence). With 1 base removed from V and 4 bases from J, the gap between germline ends came to 11 bases. In DNA form, the CDR3 reads TGTGCCAGTAGTATAGGCCCTAGGGCTTACAATGAGCAGTTCTTC. Translation: CASSIGPRAYNEQFF.

This clone was counted a single time. The chain has TRBV11-3 and TRBJ2-1, with D possibly TRBD2 on 5 matching bases. Between the trimmed V and J ends, which lost 1 base and 8 bases, there was a span of 12 bases. The germline V gene encodes CDR1 SGHNT and CDR2 YENEEA. There are 14 residues in the CDR3. This chain's CDR3 is CASSLGLAADEQFF. CDR3 DNA sequence: TGTGCCAGCAGCTTAGGGCTAGCTGCAGATGAGCAGTTCTTC.

The rearrangement joins TRBV7-2 to TRBJ2-7, with 13 positions matching TRBD2. J gave up 8 bases and V 5 bases, and 6 bases lay outside the gene matches. The CDR3 sequence is 14 residues long. Germline V lookup: CDR1 SGHTA, CDR2 FQGNSA. CDR3 DNA: TGTGCCAGCAGCACGGGACTAGCGGGGAGCCAGCAGTACTTC. This translates into CASSTGLAGSQQYF.

The count of this clone is one. The chain employs TRBV6-5 and TRBJ1-2; D uncertain. There are 13 residues in the CDR3. V was cut by 8 bases and J by 2 bases, with 12 bases left in between. Germline V gene data show CDR1 as MNHEY and CDR2 as SVGAGI. The CDR3 sequence: CASVLTENYGYTF. The CDR3 DNA reads as TGTGCCAGCGTATTAACAGAGAACTATGGCTACACCTTC.

This chain joins TRBV5-1 and TRBJ1-1, with D perhaps TRBD1 (5 bases). The germline V gene encodes CDR1 SGHRS and CDR2 YFSETQ. This CDR3 comprises 14 residues. The V and J ends lost 0 bases and 5 bases respectively, with 11 bases between them. Here the CDR3 reads CASSLGGASTEAFF. CDR3 nucleotides: TGCGCCAGCAGCTTGGGAGGGGCGAGTACTGAAGCTTTCTTT.

This rearrangement joins TRBV7-8 to TRBJ1-2; 10 nucleotides agree with TRBD1. V lost 5 bases, J lost 8 bases, and 11 bases stayed unmatched. Germline V gives CDR1 SGHVS, CDR2 FQNEAQ. This CDR3 is 15 amino acids long. This chain's CDR3 is CASSQRDRGLGGYTF. The CDR3 DNA follows: TGTGCCAGCAGCCAAAGGGACAGGGGTTTGGGGGGCTACACCTTC.

The V and J genes are TRBV28 and TRBJ1-5, with D possibly being TRBD1 (6 bases). The CDR3 covers 20 residues. V gave up 6 bases and J gave up 0 bases, with 27 bases separating them. Per germline, CDR1 MDHEN and CDR2 SYDVKM. CDR3 nucleotide sequence: TGTGCCAGCAGCCGCCGCTTCAGACGAGGGGGTAGTAGTAGCAATCAGCCCCAGCATTTT. It yields the protein CASSRRFRRGGSSSNQPQHF. Together with reference TRBV28 and TRBJ1-5, the CDR3 gives the full variable domain: DVKVTQSSRYLVKRTGEKVFLECVQDMDHENMFWYRQDPGLGLRLIYFSYDVKMKEKGDIPEGYSVSREKKERFSLILESASTNQTSMYLCASSRRFRRGGSSSNQPQHFGDGTRLSIL.

The chain couples TRBV5-1 to TRBJ2-2, with 7 bases identical to TRBD1. The germline gives CDR1 SGHRS, CDR2 YFSETQ. The CDR3 covers 17 residues. The V and J ends lost 4 bases and 1 base, in that order; junction bases with no gene match: 10. CDR3 nucleotides: TGCGCCAGCAGCCTCCGGGACAGCACCATGAACACCGGGGAGCTGTTTTTT. Its protein product is CASSLRDSTMNTGELFF.

V is TRBV6-2 or TRBV6-3 and J is TRBJ2-1; 13 bases are a match to TRBD2. This CDR3 is 17 amino acids long. V lost 5 bases and J lost 7; bases outside the gene matches: 11. Per the germline V gene, CDR1 is MNHEY and CDR2 is SVGEGT. CDR3 bases: TGTGCCAGCAGTCACCGGACTAGCGGGAGTTTCGCGAATGAGCAGTTCTTC. Its translation: CASSHRTSGSFANEQFF.

This clone was detected a few times. The chain employs TRBV11-2 and TRBJ1-1, with 9 bases lining up with TRBD1. The CDR3 loop spans 16 amino acids. The V and J ends lost 5 bases and 1 base, in that order; junction bases with no gene match: 8. Looked up from germline, CDR1 is SGHAT and CDR2 is FQNNGV. The CDR3: CASSRRDRERNTEAFF. For the CDR3, the DNA is TGTGCCAGCAGCCGTCGGGACAGGGAACGGAACACTGAAGCTTTCTTT. The full variable domain, its missing parts supplied by reference TRBV11-2 and TRBJ1-1, is EAGVAQSPRYKIIEKRQSVAFWCNPISGHATLYWYQQILGQGPKLLIQFQNNGVVDDSQLPKDRFSAERLKGVDSTLKIQPAKLEDSAVYLCASSRRDRERNTEAFFGQGTRLTVV.

The chain couples TRBV4-1 to TRBJ1-6, with D possibly TRBD1 on 5 matching bases. This CDR3 region has 14 residues. The germline V gene encodes CDR1 MGHRA and CDR2 YSYEKL. V lost 5 bases and J lost 7, with 12 bases in between. CDR3 amino acids: CASSYGRGNSPLHF. As DNA, the CDR3 is TGCGCCAGCAGCTATGGACGGGGGAATTCACCCCTCCACTTT.

V and J are TRBV3-1 (or the pseudogene TRBV3-2) and TRBJ1-1; the D is unclear. The CDR3 covers 13 residues. Trimming left V 7 bases short and J 1 base short, with 10 bases between. CDR1 is LGHDT, CDR2 YNNKEL, per germline (reference sequence). CDR3 nucleotides: TGTGCCAGCACCCTTACGTCGAACACTGAAGCTTTCTTT. Translating it yields CASTLTSNTEAFF.

The V and J genes are TRBV9 and TRBJ1-1; the D gene is possibly TRBD1 (5 bases). The germline gives CDR1 SGDLS, CDR2 YYNGEE. Trimming stripped 5 bases from V and 4 bases from J, with 15 bases between. This CDR3 is 14 amino acids long. As DNA, the CDR3 is TGTGCCAGCAGTGCGGGGCCCCAGGGCACTGAAGCTTTCTTT. Protein sequence: CASSAGPQGTEAFF.

The V gene is TRBV6-5, the J gene TRBJ1-2; 12 bases agree with TRBD1. Unmatched junction bases numbered 2, after V lost 6 bases and J lost 6 bases. The CDR3 is 13 residues long. Germline loops: CDR1 MNHEY, CDR2 SVGAGI. The chain's CDR3 is CASRGTGGNGYTF. In DNA form, the CDR3 reads TGTGCCAGCAGGGGGACAGGGGGCAATGGCTACACCTTC.

The chain couples TRBV11-2 to TRBJ1-5, with TRBD1 as a possible D gene (5 bases). The CDR3 is made up of 13 amino acids. Trimming removed 5 bases at V and 6 bases at J, with 11 bases between. Germline V gene data show CDR1 as SGHAT and CDR2 as FQNNGV. CDR3 protein: CASSPGDRQPQHF. DNA of the CDR3: TGTGCCAGCAGCCCGGGGGATCGTCAGCCCCAGCATTTT.

The chain uses TRBV19 and TRBJ1-5, with D tentatively TRBD1 (6 bases). The germline V and J ends were trimmed by 5 bases and 4 bases, with 21 bases remaining between them. From germline, CDR1 is LNHDA and CDR2 SQIVND (reference sequence). The CDR3 sequence is 17 residues long. CDR3 loop: CASSWSLGAPLNQPQHF. CDR3 in DNA: TGTGCCAGTAGTTGGAGTTTGGGGGCACCCTTGAATCAGCCCCAGCATTTT.

The V call is TRBV29-1, the J call TRBJ1-1; no firm D call. V lost 5 bases and J 3 bases, leaving 10 bases between the germline ends. Germline CDR1 is SQVTM and CDR2 is ANQGSEA. This CDR3 is built from 12 residues. The chain's CDR3 is CSVTVMDTEAFF. CDR3 coding DNA: TGCAGCGTTACCGTAATGGACACTGAAGCTTTCTTT.

The chain is built from TRBV5-6 and TRBJ2-3; possible D gene TRBD1, 5 bases. Trimming took 0 bases from V and 2 from J, leaving 10 bases between them. CDR3 length equals 15 residues. Germline V gives CDR1 SGHDT, CDR2 YYEEEE. CDR3 DNA sequence: TGTGCCAGCAGCTTGGGGGGCTGGAACACAGATACGCAGTATTTT. Its protein product is CASSLGGWNTDTQYF.

The J gene is TRBJ1-6, the V gene TRBV27; 7 nucleotides line up with TRBD1. J gave up 7 bases and V 5 bases, and 5 bases lay outside the gene matches. The CDR3 spans 14 residues. Germline values: CDR1 MNHEY, CDR2 SMNVEV (reference sequence). DNA of the CDR3: TGTGCCAGCAGTCTCCAGGGGGGGAATTCACCCCTCCACTTT. This codes for CASSLQGGNSPLHF.

This clone came up once. The CDR3 DNA reads TGTGCCAGCAGCTTAACTTCAGGGGAGCTGTTTTTT. Amino acids: CASSLTSGELFF. This rearrangement joins TRBV7-3 to TRBJ2-2; D uncertain. Trimming removed 0 bases from V and 8 bases from J, with 4 bases in between. Germline CDR1 is SGHTA and CDR2 is FQGTGA. This CDR3 is 12 amino acids long.

The rearrangement uses TRBV11-3 and TRBJ2-6, with 12 bases fitting TRBD1. The germline V gene encodes CDR1 SGHNT and CDR2 YENEEA. The length of the CDR3 is 18 residues. V shed 1 base and J 4 bases; nucleotides not matched to a gene: 5. The CDR3 sequence is CASSLGGTGGSGANVLTF. For the CDR3, the DNA is TGTGCCAGCAGCTTAGGTGGGACAGGGGGCTCAGGGGCCAACGTCCTGACTTTC.

J is TRBJ2-7 and V is TRBV30; TRBD1 is a possible D gene (6 bases). The CDR3 has 12 amino acids. Trimming pared 6 bases from V and 5 bases from J, leaving 14 bases between. The germline gives CDR1 GTSNPN, CDR2 SVGIG (reference sequence). CDR3 DNA: TGTGCCTGTTCCGAGGGGGTCAACGAGCAGTACTTC. Translating gives CACSEGVNEQYF.

This clone was observed a handful of times. This rearrangement joins TRBV2 to TRBJ2-1; 7 bases line up with TRBD1. The CDR3 is 15 amino acids. The germline V gene encodes CDR1 SNHLY and CDR2 FYNNEI. With V trimmed by 7 bases and J by 9 bases, 15 bases remained unmatched. CDR3 bases: TGTGCCAGCACCCTCCTGACAGGGAAGGAAGGTGAGCAGTTCTTC. Amino acids: CASTLLTGKEGEQFF.

This chain links TRBV9 with TRBJ1-3; 9 bases agree with TRBD1. The CDR3 length is 15 residues. The junction had 7 bases not matched to a gene; V was cut back by 3 bases and J by 6 bases. Germline assignment: CDR1 SGDLS and CDR2 YYNGEE. CDR3 protein: CASSGHRGLVNTIYF. The CDR3 DNA reads as TGTGCCAGCAGCGGACACAGGGGGCTAGTAAACACCATATATTTT.

The chain joins TRBV29-1 to TRBJ1-1; perhaps TRBD1 as D (6 bases). The CDR3 covers 14 residues. The V and J ends lost 3 bases and 1 base respectively, with 12 bases between them. Germline-derived CDR1 and CDR2 are SQVTM and ANQGSEA. DNA of the CDR3: TGCAGCGTTGACCTACAGGGAGCGAACACTGAAGCTTTCTTT. The encoded protein is CSVDLQGANTEAFF.

This chain links TRBV5-1 with TRBJ2-2; D is tentatively TRBD1 or TRBD2 (5 bases each). Germline assignment: CDR1 SGHRS and CDR2 YFSETQ. V lost 5 bases to trimming and J lost 7 bases, with 6 bases between them. The length of the CDR3 is 11 residues. CDR3 nucleotide sequence: TGCGCCAGCAGGGGGGACGGGGAGCTGTTTTTT. Translation gives CASRGDGELFF.

Details on this clone: A read error is likely, as this CDR3 ends without the conserved phenylalanine or tryptophan. It is unclear where the CDR3 begins or ends on the DNA, so no DNA is shown, and the CDR3 is as TCRdb lists it. V usage is TRBV2 and J usage is TRBJ2-7; the table's D call of TRBD2 was not tested on the DNA. Counting both end residues, the CDR3 totals 13 amino acids. CDR1 SNHLY and CDR2 FYNNEI come from the germline V gene. The CDR3 loop reads CASSDTGAAIRSY.

The V gene is TRBV5-1, the J gene TRBJ1-4; D not certain. The V gene's germline CDR1 is SGHRS and CDR2 YFSETQ. The germline V and J ends were trimmed by 5 bases and 3 bases, with 11 bases remaining between them. The CDR3 loop spans 14 amino acids. The CDR3 DNA reads TGCGCCAGCAGAAGGACTCAGGCTAATGAAAAACTGTTTTTT. Translated: CASRRTQANEKLFF.

The chain links TRBV7-6 to TRBJ2-7; 11 bases match TRBD2. V lost 1 base, J lost 1 base, and 0 bases stayed unmatched. The CDR3 loop spans 15 amino acids. CDR1 and CDR2 from the germline V gene are SGHVS and FNYEAQ. The CDR3 protein is CASSLVAGGSYEQYF. DNA of the CDR3: TGTGCCAGCAGCTTAGTAGCGGGAGGGTCCTACGAGCAGTACTTC.

The chain is built from TRBV15 and TRBJ1-5; D gene unclear. CDR1 and CDR2 from the germline V gene are LNHNV and YYDKDF (reference sequence). Trimming removed 0 bases at V and 7 bases at J, with 7 bases between. CDR3 length: 13 residues. CDR3 residues: CATSRDLDQPQHF. CDR3 bases: TGTGCCACCAGCAGAGATTTAGACCAGCCCCAGCATTTT.

As to this clone: Other DNA sequences in this sample translate to the same CDR3. V is TRBV5-1 and J is TRBJ1-6; 8 positions match TRBD1. V was pared by 5 bases and J by 10 bases, with 8 bases of the junction left unmatched. Germline V gene data show CDR1 as SGHRS and CDR2 as YFSETQ. CDR3 length: 14 residues. The CDR3 sequence: CASSLQGERSPLHF. The CDR3 coding sequence is TGCGCCAGCAGTTTACAGGGGGAGAGATCACCCCTCCACTTT.

To note about this clone: A read error may produce the germline difference seen at one junction end. J is TRBJ2-7 and V is TRBV29-1, with 10 bases identical to TRBD1. From germline, CDR1 is SQVTM and CDR2 ANQGSEA. This CDR3 has 14 residues. For the CDR3, the DNA is TGCAGCATTGAAGGGGGGACAGGGGCTAACGAGCAGTACTTC. It specifies CSIEGGTGANEQYF.